This T cell receptor (beta chain) came from a study of blood T cell repertoires in COVID-19. This CDR3 spans 15 amino acids. With 3 bases removed from V and 0 bases from J, the gap between germline ends came to 9 bases. Germline assignment: CDR1 MNHEY and CDR2 SVGAGI. In the authors' methods: Estimates of nucleated cell counts were drawn from the amplification of reference gene primers. Clones were sequenced by immunoSEQ multiplex PCR, and TCRdb holds only the in-frame ones, with some missing. The V and J calls and the clone size are those of that table, but D and trimming were determined from the DNA. In the table there are approximately 33,000 clones, about nine tenths of which are singletons.

This chain links TRBV6-5 with TRBJ1-3; D perhaps matches TRBD1 (5 bases). The sample was peripheral blood. The clonotype comes from a man aged 65 to 85 with acute or convalescent COVID-19. Written as DNA, the CDR3 is TGTGCCAGCAGTTATGGGGGGTCCTCTGGAAACACCATATATTTT. Its protein is CASSYGGSSGNTIYF.